This TCR beta chain was identified in a study of response to subunit inactivated influenza vaccine. In regard to this clonotype: Its antigen is as yet unknown.

TCRdb reprocessed the RT-PCR reads with MiXCR, giving one entry per CDR3 protein. The data contain hundreds of thousands of distinct CDR3 sequences, less than 20% of them singletons. Notes on the study in general: T cells newly recruited by each seasonal influenza vaccination are few, the authors suggested.

This CDR3 spans 12 amino acids. V shed 9 bases and J shed 4 bases, with 12 bases lying between them. This chain joins TRBV12-3 or TRBV12-4 and TRBJ2-5, with a possible D match to TRBD1 (6 bases). The TCR sequence derives from a man aged 50 to 59 who received an inactivated influenza vaccine. The starting material was PBMCs from blood, obtained about 13 days after vaccination. The CDR3 nucleotides read TGTGCCAGTACAGGGTACGGAGAGACCCAGTACTTC. Translating it yields CASTGYGETQYF.